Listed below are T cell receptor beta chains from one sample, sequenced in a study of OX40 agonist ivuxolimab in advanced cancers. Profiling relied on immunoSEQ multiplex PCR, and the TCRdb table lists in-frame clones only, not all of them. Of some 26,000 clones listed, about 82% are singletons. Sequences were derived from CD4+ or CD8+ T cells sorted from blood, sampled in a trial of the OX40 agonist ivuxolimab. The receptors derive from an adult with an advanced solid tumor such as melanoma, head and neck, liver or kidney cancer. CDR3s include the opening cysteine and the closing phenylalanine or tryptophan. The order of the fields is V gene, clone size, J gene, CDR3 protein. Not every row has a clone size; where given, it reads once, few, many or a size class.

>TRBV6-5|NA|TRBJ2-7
CASSYGMTSAEQYF
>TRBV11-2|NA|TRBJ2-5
CASSLGQGQETQYF
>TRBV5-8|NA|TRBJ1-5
CASSLVGHQPQHF
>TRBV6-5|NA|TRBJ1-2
CASSYGGNNYGYTF
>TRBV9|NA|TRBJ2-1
CASSPGGNEQFF
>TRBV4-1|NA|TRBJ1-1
CASSQEGGVLTEAFF
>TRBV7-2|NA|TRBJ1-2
CASRLTGEGRGDYGYTF
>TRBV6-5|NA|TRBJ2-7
CASTPGQGFYEQYF
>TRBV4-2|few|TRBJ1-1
CASSAGRPAEAFF
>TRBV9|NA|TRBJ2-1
CASSAPLGGRGSSYNEQFF
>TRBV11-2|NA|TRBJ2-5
CASSTARGPSDQYF
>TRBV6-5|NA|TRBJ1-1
CASSRQGARTEAFF
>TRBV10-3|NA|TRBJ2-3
CAISEPNSDTQYF
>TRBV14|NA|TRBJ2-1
CASSPTQFKDEQFF
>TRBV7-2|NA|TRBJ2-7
CASSFGLAGVGAYEQYF
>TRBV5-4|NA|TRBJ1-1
CASSPWVNTEAFF
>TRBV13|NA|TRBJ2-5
CASSPALEETQYF
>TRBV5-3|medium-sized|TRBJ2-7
CARGQGPYEQYF
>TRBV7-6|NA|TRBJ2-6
CASSHTGGTGANVLTF
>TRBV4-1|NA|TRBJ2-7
CASSQGGAIYEQYF
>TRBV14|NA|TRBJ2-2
CASSQGFWDRATGELFF
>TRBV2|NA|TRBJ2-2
CASSEWTGPTGELFF
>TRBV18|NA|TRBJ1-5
CASSPQQGHQPQHF
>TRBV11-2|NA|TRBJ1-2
CASSLVGSPTYNYGYTF
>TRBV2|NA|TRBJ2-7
CASRPTTGTASYEQYF
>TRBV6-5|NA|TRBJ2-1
CASSYSTSGHNEQFF
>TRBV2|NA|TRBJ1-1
CASSPGQGEGTEAFF
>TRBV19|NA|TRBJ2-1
CASSVSYNEQFF
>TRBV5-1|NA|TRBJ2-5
CASSPGVQETQYF
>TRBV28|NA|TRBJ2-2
CASSVPGLAISGELFF
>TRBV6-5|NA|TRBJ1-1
CASTPGGTNTEAFF
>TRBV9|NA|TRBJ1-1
CASSVGMNTEAFF
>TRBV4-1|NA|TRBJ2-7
CASSPLTGAPYEQYF
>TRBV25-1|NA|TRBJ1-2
CASSHLTGRGSYTF
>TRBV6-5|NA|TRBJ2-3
CASSSFPQNTDTQYF
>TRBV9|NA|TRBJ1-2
CASSEGGDYGYTF
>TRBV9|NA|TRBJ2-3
CASSDTPGLYQGTQYF
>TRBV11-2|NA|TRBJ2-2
CASSPPGAGKNTGELFF
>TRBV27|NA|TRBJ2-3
CASSWGAGTDTQYF
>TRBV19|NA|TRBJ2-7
CASSISGSSYEQYF
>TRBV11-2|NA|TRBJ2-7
CASSQAHEQYF